This T cell receptor (beta chain) is from a study of T cell repertoires in cytomegalovirus infection. In the study overall: Through public TCR beta signatures, both CMV infection and matching HLA type were indicated.

Study-wide results and limits: Ex vivo responses were dominated by HLA-C-restricted CMV-specific TCR beta clonotypes. Of the TCR beta families, the public ones yielded a cumulative frequency that identified carriers of CMV plus the relevant HLA.

For this clonotype: The antigen remains unidentified.

From the reads, TCRdb called clonotypes with MiXCR, one entry per CDR3 protein. Of about 300,000 distinct CDR3 sequences detected, 25% appear once; the ten largest clones hold roughly 14%. CDR3 length equals 14 residues. V dropped 8 bases and J dropped 1 base, with 13 bases sitting between them. Sequenced material: PBMCs. V usage is TRBV5-3 and J usage is TRBJ2-1, with D perhaps TRBD2 (6 bases). TRBV5-3 is reported as an ORF; its role is uncertain. The TCR comes from a human donor in good health (CMV status not recorded). Some clones in this sample may be carry-over from other donors' samples. This CDR3 is CASFGDFSYNEQFF. CDR3 in DNA: TGTGCCAGTTTCGGGGACTTTTCCTACAATGAGCAGTTCTTC.